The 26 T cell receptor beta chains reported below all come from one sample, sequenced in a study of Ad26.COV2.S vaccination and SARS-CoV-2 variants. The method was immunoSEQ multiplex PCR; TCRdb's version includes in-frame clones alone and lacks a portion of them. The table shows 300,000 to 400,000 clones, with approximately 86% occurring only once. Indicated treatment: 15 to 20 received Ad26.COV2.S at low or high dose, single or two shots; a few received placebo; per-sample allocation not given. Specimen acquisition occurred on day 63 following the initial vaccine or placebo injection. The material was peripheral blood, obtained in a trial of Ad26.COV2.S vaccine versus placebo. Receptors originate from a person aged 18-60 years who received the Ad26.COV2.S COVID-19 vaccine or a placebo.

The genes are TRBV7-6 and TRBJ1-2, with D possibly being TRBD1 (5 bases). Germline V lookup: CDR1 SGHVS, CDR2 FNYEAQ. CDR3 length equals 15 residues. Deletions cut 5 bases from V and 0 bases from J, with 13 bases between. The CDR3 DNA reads TGTGCCAGCAGCCCACGACAGACCGCTAACTATGGCTACACCTTC. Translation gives CASSPRQTANYGYTF.

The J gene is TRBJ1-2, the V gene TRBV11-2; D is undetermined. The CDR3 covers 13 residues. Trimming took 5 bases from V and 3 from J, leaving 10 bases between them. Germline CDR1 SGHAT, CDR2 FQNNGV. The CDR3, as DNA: TGTGCCAGCAGCCCCGACATCTACTATGGCTACACCTTC. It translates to CASSPDIYYGYTF.

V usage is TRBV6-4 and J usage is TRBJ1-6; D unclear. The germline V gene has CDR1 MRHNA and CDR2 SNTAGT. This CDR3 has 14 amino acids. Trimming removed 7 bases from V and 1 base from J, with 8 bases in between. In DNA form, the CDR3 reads TGTGCCAGCAAGGACGGTTCCTATAATTCACCCCTCCACTTT. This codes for CASKDGSYNSPLHF.

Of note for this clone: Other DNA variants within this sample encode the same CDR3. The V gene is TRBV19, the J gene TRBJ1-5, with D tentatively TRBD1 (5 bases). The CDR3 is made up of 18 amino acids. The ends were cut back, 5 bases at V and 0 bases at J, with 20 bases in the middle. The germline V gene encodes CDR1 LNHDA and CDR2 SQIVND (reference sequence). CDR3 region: CASSSPTGAVLSNQPQHF. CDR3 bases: TGTGCCAGTAGTTCTCCAACCGGGGCAGTCCTTAGCAATCAGCCCCAGCATTTT.

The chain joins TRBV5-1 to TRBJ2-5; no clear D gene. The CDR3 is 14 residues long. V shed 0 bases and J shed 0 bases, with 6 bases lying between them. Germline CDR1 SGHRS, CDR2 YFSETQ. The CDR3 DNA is TGCGCCAGCAGCTTGGGCGGTGACCAAGAGACCCAGTACTTC. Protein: CASSLGGDQETQYF. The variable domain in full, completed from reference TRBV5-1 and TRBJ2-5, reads KAGVTQTPRYLIKTRGQQVTLSCSPISGHRSVSWYQQTPGQGLQFLFEYFSETQRNKGNFPGRFSGRQFSNSRSEMNVSTLELGDSALYLCASSLGGDQETQYFGPGTRLLVL.

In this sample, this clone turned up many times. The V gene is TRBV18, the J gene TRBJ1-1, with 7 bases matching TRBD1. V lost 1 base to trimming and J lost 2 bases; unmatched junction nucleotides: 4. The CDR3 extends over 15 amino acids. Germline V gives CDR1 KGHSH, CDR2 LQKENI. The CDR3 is CASSPLGQANTEAFF. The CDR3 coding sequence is TGTGCCAGCTCACCACTCGGACAGGCAAACACTGAAGCTTTCTTT.

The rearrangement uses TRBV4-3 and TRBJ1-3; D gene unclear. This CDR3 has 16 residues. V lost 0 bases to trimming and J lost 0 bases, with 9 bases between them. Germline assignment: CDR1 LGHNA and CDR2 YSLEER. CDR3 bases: TGCGCCAGCAGCCAAGATTTGACACGCTCTGGAAACACCATATATTTT. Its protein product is CASSQDLTRSGNTIYF.

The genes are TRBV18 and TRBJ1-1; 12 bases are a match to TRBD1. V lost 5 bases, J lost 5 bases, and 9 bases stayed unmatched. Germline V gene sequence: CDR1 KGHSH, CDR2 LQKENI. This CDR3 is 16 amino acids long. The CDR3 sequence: CASSSQRDRGRTEAFF. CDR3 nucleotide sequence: TGTGCCAGCTCATCACAGAGGGACAGGGGGCGGACTGAAGCTTTCTTT.

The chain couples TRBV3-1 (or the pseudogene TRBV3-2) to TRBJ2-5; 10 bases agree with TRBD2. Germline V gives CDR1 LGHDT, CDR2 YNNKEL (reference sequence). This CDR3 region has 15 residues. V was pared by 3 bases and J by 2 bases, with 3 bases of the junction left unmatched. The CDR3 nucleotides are TGTGCCAGCAGCCACCGGGGACTAGCGCAAGAGACCCAGTACTTC. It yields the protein CASSHRGLAQETQYF.

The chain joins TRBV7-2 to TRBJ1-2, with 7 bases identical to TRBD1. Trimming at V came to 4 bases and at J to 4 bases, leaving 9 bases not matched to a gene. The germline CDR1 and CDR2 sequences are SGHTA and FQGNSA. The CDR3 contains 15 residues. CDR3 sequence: CASSWEGARVYGYTF. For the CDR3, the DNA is TGTGCCAGCAGCTGGGAGGGGGCGCGAGTCTATGGCTACACCTTC.

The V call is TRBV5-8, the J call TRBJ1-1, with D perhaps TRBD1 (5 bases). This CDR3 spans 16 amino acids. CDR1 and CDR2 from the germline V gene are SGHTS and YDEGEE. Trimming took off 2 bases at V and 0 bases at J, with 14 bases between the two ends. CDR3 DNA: TGTGCCAGCAGCTTACCGTGGGGCAGCATGAACACTGAAGCTTTCTTT. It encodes CASSLPWGSMNTEAFF.

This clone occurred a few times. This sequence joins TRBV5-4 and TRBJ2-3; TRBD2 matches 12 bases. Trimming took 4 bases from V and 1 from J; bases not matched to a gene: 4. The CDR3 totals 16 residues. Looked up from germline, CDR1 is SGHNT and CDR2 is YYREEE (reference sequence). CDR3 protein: CASSLGLAGGTDTQYF. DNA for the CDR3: TGTGCCAGCAGCCTGGGACTAGCGGGTGGCACAGATACGCAGTATTTT.

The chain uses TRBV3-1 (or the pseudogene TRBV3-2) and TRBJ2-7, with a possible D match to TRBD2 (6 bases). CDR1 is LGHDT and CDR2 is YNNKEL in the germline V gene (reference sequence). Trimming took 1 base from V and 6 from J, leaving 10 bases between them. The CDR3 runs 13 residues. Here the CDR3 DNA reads TGTGCCAGCAGCCAAGGCGGGGCAGGCGAGCAGTACTTC. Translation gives CASSQGGAGEQYF.

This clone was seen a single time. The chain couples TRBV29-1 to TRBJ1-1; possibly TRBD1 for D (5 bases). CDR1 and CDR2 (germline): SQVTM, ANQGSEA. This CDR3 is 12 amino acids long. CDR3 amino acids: CTTRGVNTEAFF. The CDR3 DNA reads TGCACCACGCGGGGGGTGAACACTGAAGCTTTCTTT.

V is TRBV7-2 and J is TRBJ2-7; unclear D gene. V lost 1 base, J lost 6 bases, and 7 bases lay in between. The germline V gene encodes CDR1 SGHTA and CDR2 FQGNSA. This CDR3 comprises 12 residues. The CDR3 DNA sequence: TGTGCCAGCAGCTTAGATTTCGCCGAGCAGTACTTC. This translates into CASSLDFAEQYF.

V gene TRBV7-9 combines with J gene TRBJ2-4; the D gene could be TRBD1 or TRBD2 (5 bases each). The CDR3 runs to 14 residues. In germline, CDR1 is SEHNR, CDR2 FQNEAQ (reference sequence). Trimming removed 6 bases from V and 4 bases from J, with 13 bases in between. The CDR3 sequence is CASSYLGAKNIQYF. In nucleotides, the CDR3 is TGTGCCAGCAGTTACCTCGGGGCAAAAAACATTCAGTACTTC.

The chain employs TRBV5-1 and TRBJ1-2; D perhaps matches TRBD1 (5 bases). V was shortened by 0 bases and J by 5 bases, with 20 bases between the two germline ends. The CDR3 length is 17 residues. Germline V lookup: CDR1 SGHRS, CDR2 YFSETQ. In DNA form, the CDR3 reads TGCGCCAGCAGCTTGGCAGAAGGACTTCAGAGGGGATATGGCTACACCTTC. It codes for CASSLAEGLQRGYGYTF.

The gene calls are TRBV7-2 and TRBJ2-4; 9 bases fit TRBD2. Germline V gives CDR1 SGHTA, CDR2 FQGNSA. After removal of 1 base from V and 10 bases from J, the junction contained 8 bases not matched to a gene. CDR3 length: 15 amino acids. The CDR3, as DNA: TGTGCCAGCAGCTTAGAGGCGGGGGGGATTAATATTCAGTACTTC. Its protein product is CASSLEAGGINIQYF.

The CDR3 loop reads CATSFRRTGPQYF. CDR3 in DNA: TGTGCCACCAGCTTTCGACGTACAGGTCCCCAGTACTTC. The chain uses TRBV15 and TRBJ2-5; possibly TRBD1 for D (5 bases). CDR3 length equals 13 residues. Germline V CDR1 and CDR2: LNHNV, YYDKDF (reference sequence). Trimming took off 5 bases at V and 9 bases at J, with 16 bases between the two ends.

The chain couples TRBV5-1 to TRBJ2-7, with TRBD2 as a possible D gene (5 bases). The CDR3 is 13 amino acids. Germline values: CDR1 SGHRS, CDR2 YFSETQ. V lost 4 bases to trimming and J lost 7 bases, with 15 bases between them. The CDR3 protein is CASSTTGLEEQYF. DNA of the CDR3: TGCGCCAGCAGCACTACCGGACTGGAAGAGCAGTACTTC.

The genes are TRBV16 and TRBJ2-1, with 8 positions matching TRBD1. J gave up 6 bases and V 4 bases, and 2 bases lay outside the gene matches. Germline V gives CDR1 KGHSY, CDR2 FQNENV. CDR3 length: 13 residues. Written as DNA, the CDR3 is TGTGCCAGCAGCCGGGACAGGTTCAATGAGCAGTTCTTC. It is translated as CASSRDRFNEQFF.

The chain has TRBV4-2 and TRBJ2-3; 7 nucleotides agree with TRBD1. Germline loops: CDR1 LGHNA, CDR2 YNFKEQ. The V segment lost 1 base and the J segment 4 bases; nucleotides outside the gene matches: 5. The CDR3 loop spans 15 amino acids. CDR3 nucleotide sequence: TGTGCCAGCAGCCAAGGGACAGGAGGCGCAGATACGCAGTATTTT. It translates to CASSQGTGGADTQYF.

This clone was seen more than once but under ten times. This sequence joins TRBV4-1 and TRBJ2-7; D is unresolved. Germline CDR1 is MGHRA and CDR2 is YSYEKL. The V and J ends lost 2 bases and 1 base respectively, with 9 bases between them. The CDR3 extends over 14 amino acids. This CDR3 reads CASSQTQLSYEQYF. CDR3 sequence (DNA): TGCGCCAGCAGCCAAACACAGCTGTCCTACGAGCAGTACTTC.

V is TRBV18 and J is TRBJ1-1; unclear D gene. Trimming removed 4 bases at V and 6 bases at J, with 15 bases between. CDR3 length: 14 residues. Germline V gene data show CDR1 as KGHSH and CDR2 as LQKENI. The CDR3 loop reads CASSLRGSRPEAFF. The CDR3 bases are TGTGCCAGCTCACTCCGGGGTAGTCGCCCTGAAGCTTTCTTT.

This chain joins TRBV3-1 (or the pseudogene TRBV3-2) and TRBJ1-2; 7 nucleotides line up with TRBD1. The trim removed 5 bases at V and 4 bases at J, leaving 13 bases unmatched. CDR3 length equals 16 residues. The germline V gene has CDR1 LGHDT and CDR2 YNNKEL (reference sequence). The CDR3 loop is CASSAGYSTGTYGYTF. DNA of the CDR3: TGTGCCAGCAGCGCGGGCTATTCGACAGGGACCTATGGCTACACCTTC.

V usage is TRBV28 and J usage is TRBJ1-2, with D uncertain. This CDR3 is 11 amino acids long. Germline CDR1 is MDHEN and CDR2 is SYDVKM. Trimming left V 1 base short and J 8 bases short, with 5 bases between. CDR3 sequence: CASSLYWGYTF. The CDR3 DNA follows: TGTGCCAGCAGTTTATACTGGGGCTACACCTTC.